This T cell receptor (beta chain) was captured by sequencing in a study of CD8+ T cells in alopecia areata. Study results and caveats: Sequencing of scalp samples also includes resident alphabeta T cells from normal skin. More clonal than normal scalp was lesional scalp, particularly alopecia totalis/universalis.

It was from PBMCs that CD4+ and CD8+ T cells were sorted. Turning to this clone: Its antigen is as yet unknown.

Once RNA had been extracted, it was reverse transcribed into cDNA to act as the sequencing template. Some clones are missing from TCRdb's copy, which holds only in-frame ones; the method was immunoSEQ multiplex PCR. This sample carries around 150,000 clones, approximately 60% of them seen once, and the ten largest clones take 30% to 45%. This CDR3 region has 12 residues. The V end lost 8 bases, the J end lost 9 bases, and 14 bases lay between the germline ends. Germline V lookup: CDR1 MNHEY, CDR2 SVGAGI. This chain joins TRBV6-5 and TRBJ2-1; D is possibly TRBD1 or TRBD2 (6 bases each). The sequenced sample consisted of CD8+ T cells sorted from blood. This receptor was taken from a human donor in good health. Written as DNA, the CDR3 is TGTGCCAGCTCCCTCGGGGGCGGTGAGCAGTTCTTC. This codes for CASSLGGGEQFF.